This record covers a single TCR beta chain. Its target is unknown. Sampling times: baseline, cycle 4 day 1, cycle 7 day 1. This sample was taken from a study of OX40 agonist ivuxolimab in advanced cancers. Study results and limitations: Clonal expansion among partial responders at 0.1-3.0 mg/kg ranked near the lowest.

Profiling relied on immunoSEQ multiplex PCR, and the TCRdb table lists in-frame clones only, not all of them. This table has around 86,000 clones, under 95% appearing once. This CDR3 spans 15 amino acids. V lost 0 bases, J lost 3 bases, and 5 bases stayed unmatched. The germline gives CDR1 SGHDT, CDR2 YYEEEE. V and J are TRBV5-6 and TRBJ1-1; 7 bases are a match to TRBD1. The input for sequencing was CD4+ or CD8+ T cells sorted from blood, taken in a trial of the OX40 agonist ivuxolimab. This TCR came from an adult with an advanced solid tumor such as melanoma, head and neck, liver or kidney cancer. The CDR3 DNA follows: TGTGCCAGCAGCTTGGGAGGGGGCGTAGACACTGAAGCTTTCTTT. Residues: CASSLGGGVDTEAFF.